This TCR beta chain was documented in a study of blood T cell repertoires in COVID-19. Study information: T cells, B-cell-depleted T cells, or PBMCs supplied cDNA or gDNA.

There are 13 residues in the CDR3. The V and J ends lost 7 bases and 6 bases, in that order; junction bases with no gene match: 4. Germline V gene lookup returns CDR1 MDHEN and CDR2 SYDVKM. Clones were sequenced by immunoSEQ multiplex PCR, and TCRdb holds only the in-frame ones, with some missing. Of about 170,000 clones listed, around 86% are singletons. This receptor was identified in a woman aged 80 or over in a cohort sampled during active or convalescent COVID-19. Specimen: peripheral blood. The rearrangement uses TRBV28 and TRBJ2-1; 9 bases are shared with TRBD2. CDR3 region: CASKGLAGNEQFF. The CDR3 DNA reads as TGTGCCAGCAAGGGACTAGCAGGCAATGAGCAGTTCTTC.